Presented here are 3 T cell receptor beta chains from one specimen sequenced in a study of T cell repertoires in cytomegalovirus infection. These receptors have no identified antigens. TCRdb reprocessed the reads via MiXCR and lists one record per CDR3 protein. Of 830,000 or so distinct CDR3 sequences in the sample, approximately 29% were seen once. The source material was cultured CD8+ T cells from PBMCs, sampled from culture after CMV antigen stimulation. The receptors come from a human donor in good health (CMV status not recorded). Some clones in this sample may be carry-over from other donors' samples.

In regard to this clonotype: One junction end disagrees with the germline gene, perhaps due to a read error. The rearrangement links TRBV6-1 to TRBJ2-1, with 9 bases that match TRBD1. Germline CDR1 reads MNHNS; CDR2 reads SASEGT. CDR3 size: 19 residues. CDR3 sequence: CVSSEDPGTGYRGFNEQFF. The CDR3 region has the DNA TGTGTCAGCAGTGAAGATCCGGGGACAGGGTATCGTGGGTTCAATGAGCAGTTCTTC.

This clonotype was counted a few times. The chain has TRBV6-2 or TRBV6-3 and TRBJ2-1; the D gene could be TRBD1 or TRBD2 (6 bases each). V lost 2 bases, J lost 3 bases, and 11 bases lay in between. CDR3 length: 15 residues. CDR1 is MNHEY and CDR2 is SVGEGT in the germline V gene. CDR3 nucleotides: TGTGCCAGCAGTTACCGTCGGGGGCTCTACAATGAGCAGTTCTTC. Protein sequence: CASSYRRGLYNEQFF.

The chain joins TRBV29-1 to TRBJ2-1; 9 positions agree with TRBD1. This CDR3 has 16 amino acids. The germline V gene encodes CDR1 SQVTM and CDR2 ANQGSEA. The V and J ends lost 2 bases and 8 bases, in that order; junction bases with no gene match: 13. Written as DNA, the CDR3 is TGCAGCGTTGAAAAACGACCGGACAGGGGTTTCGATGAGCAGTTCTTC. Translating gives CSVEKRPDRGFDEQFF.